What follows describes a single T cell receptor beta chain. These data are taken from a study of T cell changes during pregnancy in multiple sclerosis. This table comes from immunoSEQ multiplex PCR, and its TCRdb copy is limited to in-frame clones, with some not included. The sample includes about 130,000 clones, about 95% of them seen just once. The germline gives CDR1 SGHDN, CDR2 FVKESK. The V end lost 4 bases, the J end lost 6 bases, and 21 bases lay between the germline ends. The CDR3 loop spans 17 amino acids. This TCR derives from a female donor with multiple sclerosis, enrolled in a pregnancy study. The chain couples TRBV14 to TRBJ1-4; D is possibly TRBD1 (5 bases). The source material was peripheral blood, sampled after pregnancy. The CDR3 loop reads CASSPGWAVKGDEKLFF. The CDR3 coding sequence is TGTGCCAGCAGCCCTGGATGGGCAGTAAAAGGGGATGAAAAACTGTTTTTT.